These 7 T cell receptor beta chains were all obtained from the same sample, sequenced in a study of human T cells and chemical hapten exposure. Described time point: patch test 1, 2 weeks after DPC sensitization. Treatment meaning: therapeutic diphenylcyclopropenone sensitization with weekly scalp DPC. One entry per CDR3 protein, called by TCRdb with MiXCR from the RACE reads. The repertoire holds 300,000 to 450,000 distinct CDR3 sequences, with 4.8% as singletons. The sample was whole blood, taken in connection with sensitization to the hapten diphenylcyclopropenone (DPC). These receptors all come from a woman aged 50 to 65 with alopecia areata. Some clones in this sample may be carry-over from other donors' samples.

This clonotype was seen repeatedly, ten times or more. The chain links TRBV29-1 to TRBJ1-4, with a weak D call TRBD1 (5 bases). The CDR3 has 13 residues. Between the trimmed V and J ends, which lost 7 bases and 3 bases, there was a span of 12 bases. CDR1 and CDR2 from the germline V gene are SQVTM and ANQGSEA. The CDR3 loop is CSAHRSPNEKLFF. The CDR3 DNA reads TGCAGCGCTCACAGGTCTCCTAATGAAAAACTGTTTTTT.

This clonotype was recorded at least ten times. The V and J genes are TRBV20-1 and TRBJ2-7; D gene unclear. V dropped 1 base and J dropped 6 bases, with 7 bases sitting between them. Germline V gene sequence: CDR1 DFQATT, CDR2 SNEGSKA (reference sequence). The CDR3 spans 11 residues. The CDR3 sequence: CSARVGSEQYF. The CDR3 coding sequence is TGCAGTGCTAGAGTAGGGTCCGAGCAGTACTTC.

In this sample, this clonotype turned up many times. The V and J genes are TRBV6-6 and TRBJ1-6, with TRBD1 matching 7 bases. Germline-derived CDR1 and CDR2 are MNHNY and SVGAGI (reference sequence). The CDR3 totals 16 residues. The junction had 6 bases not matched to a gene; V was cut back by 0 bases and J by 7 bases. This chain's CDR3 is CASSYSPTGTNSPLHF. CDR3 nucleotide sequence: TGTGCCAGCAGTTACTCCCCGACAGGGACAAATTCACCCCTCCACTTT.

This clonotype was recorded at least ten times. DNA for the CDR3: TGTGCCAGCAGCGTAGGAAGACAGGGGTTTGAAGCTTTCTTT. Its translation: CASSVGRQGFEAFF. This sequence joins TRBV9 and TRBJ1-1, with 8 bases aligning to TRBD1. CDR3 size: 14 residues. The ends lost 0 bases at V and 7 bases at J; junction bases unmatched: 5. Germline CDR1 SGDLS, CDR2 YYNGEE.

This clonotype was seen ten or more times. The CDR3 nucleotides are TGTGCCAGCAGTTACTCGCGCAGTTATAACTATGGCTACACCTTC. This gives the protein CASSYSRSYNYGYTF. The J gene is TRBJ1-2, the V gene TRBV6-5, with D uncertain. Germline V lookup: CDR1 MNHEY, CDR2 SVGAGI. This CDR3 is built from 15 residues. The V gene lost 0 bases and the J gene lost 1 base, with 9 bases spanning the gap.

This clonotype was found a few times. This chain links TRBV25-1 with TRBJ2-7, with no clear D. V was shortened by 3 bases and J by 3 bases, with 9 bases between the two germline ends. CDR1 and CDR2 (germline): MGHDK, SYGVNS. The CDR3 contains 13 residues. The CDR3 is CASSDPVGYEQYF. As DNA, the CDR3 is TGTGCCAGCAGTGATCCAGTGGGCTACGAGCAGTACTTC.

This sequence joins TRBV2 and TRBJ2-4; D gene ambiguous. The CDR3 has 12 amino acids. V dropped 3 bases and J dropped 7 bases, with 7 bases sitting between them. Germline CDR1 and CDR2: SNHLY and FYNNEI. CDR3 DNA sequence: TGTGCCAGCAGTGACTCGGCGAACATTCAGTACTTC. It encodes CASSDSANIQYF.